Included here is one T cell receptor (beta chain) sequence, with context. What it binds is unknown. The data originate from a study of siplizumab effects on memory and regulatory T cells. Study results and limitations: The study found that mappable alloreactive CD4+ clones averaged 68.8% Treg-derived with siplizumab and 25% to 30% in controls.

Libraries were prepared by immunoSEQ multiplex PCR; TCRdb keeps only in-frame clonotypes and omits some of them. The data show about 100,000 clones, with about 94% seen just once and 1% to 1.5% held by the top ten. This clonotype was sampled from a human donor in good health. Sequenced input: non-Treg CD4+ T cells sorted from blood.

The CDR3 sequence is CASSFAGGNQPQHF. The DNA of the CDR3 is TGTGCCAGCAGTTTTGCAGGGGGTAATCAGCCCCAGCATTTT. J is TRBJ1-5 and V is TRBV27; 7 bases are shared with TRBD1. J gave up 4 bases and V 3 bases, and 3 bases lay outside the gene matches. This CDR3 contains 14 residues. Germline V gene sequence: CDR1 MNHEY, CDR2 SMNVEV (reference sequence).